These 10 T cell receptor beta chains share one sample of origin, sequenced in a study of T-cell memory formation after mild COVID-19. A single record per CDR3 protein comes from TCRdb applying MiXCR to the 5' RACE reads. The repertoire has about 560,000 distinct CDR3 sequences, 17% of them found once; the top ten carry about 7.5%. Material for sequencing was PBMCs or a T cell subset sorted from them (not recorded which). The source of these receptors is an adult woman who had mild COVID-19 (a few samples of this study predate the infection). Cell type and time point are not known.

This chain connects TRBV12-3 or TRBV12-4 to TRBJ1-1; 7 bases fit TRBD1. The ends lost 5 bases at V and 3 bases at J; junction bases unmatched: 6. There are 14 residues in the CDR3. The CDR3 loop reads CASSPTGVDTEAFF. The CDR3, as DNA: TGTGCCAGCAGTCCTACAGGGGTTGACACTGAAGCTTTCTTT.

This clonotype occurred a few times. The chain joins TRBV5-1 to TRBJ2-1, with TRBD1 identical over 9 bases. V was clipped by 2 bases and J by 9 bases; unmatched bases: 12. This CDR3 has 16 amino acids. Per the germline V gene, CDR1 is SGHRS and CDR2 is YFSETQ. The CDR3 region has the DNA TGCGCCAGCAGCTTAGAACCGGGACAGGGCTGGGGTGAGCAGTTCTTC. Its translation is CASSLEPGQGWGEQFF.

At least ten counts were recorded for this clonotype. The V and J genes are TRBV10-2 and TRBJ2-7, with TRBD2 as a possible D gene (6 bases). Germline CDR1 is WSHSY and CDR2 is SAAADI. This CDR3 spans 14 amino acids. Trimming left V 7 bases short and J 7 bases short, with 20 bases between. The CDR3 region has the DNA TGCGCCAGCACTGGAGCGGGTTCAATACGGGAGCAGTACTTC. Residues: CASTGAGSIREQYF.

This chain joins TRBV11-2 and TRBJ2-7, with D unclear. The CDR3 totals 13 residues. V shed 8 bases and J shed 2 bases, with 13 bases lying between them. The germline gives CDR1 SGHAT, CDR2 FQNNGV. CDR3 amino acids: CASGRTDPYEQYF. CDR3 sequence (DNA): TGTGCCAGCGGCCGGACCGACCCCTACGAGCAGTACTTC.

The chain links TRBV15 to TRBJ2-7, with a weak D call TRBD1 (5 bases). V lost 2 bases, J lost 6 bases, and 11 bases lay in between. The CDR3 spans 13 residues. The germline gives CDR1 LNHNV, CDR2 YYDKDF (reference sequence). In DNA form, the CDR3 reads TGTGCCACCAGCAGACAGAACAGGCCCGAGCAGTACTTC. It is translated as CATSRQNRPEQYF.

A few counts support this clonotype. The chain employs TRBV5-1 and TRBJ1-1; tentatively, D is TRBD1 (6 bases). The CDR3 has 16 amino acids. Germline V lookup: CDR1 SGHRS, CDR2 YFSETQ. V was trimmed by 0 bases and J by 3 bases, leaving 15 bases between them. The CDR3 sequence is CASSLGVPGGDTEAFF. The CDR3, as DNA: TGCGCCAGCAGCTTGGGAGTCCCGGGGGGCGACACTGAAGCTTTCTTT.

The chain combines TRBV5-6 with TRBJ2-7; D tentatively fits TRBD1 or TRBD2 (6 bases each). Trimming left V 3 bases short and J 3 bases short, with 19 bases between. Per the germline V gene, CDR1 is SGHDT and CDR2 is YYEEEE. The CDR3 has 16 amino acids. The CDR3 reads CASSSSRGARYYEQYF. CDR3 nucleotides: TGTGCCAGCAGCTCCTCGAGGGGGGCCCGGTACTACGAGCAGTACTTC.

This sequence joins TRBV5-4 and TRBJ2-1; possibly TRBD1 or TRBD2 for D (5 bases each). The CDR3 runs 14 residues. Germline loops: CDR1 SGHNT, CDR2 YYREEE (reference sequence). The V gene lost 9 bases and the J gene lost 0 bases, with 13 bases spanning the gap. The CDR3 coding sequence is TGTGCCATGAGATCTGGGGGCTCCTACAATGAGCAGTTCTTC. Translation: CAMRSGGSYNEQFF.

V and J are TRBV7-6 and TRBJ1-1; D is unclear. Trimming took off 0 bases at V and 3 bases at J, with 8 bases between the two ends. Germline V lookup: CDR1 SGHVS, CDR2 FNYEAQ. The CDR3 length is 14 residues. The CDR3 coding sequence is TGTGCCAGCAGCTTAGCGAGGGCACACACTGAAGCTTTCTTT. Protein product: CASSLARAHTEAFF.

Here the CDR3 reads CATDGPGQAYEQYF. CDR3 DNA: TGTGCCACCGACGGACCGGGACAGGCCTACGAGCAGTACTTC. The chain couples TRBV2 to TRBJ2-7, with 8 bases that match TRBD1. J gave up 2 bases and V 10 bases, and 10 bases lay outside the gene matches. The CDR3 spans 14 residues. Germline values: CDR1 SNHLY, CDR2 FYNNEI.